Listed here are 29 T cell receptor beta chains from one sample, sequenced in a study of T cells in Graves' hyperthyroidism and ophthalmopathy. Amplified regions were TCR beta CDR3 sequences from RNA transcripts. An initial round of RT-PCR targeting the TCR CDR3 relied on the HTBI primer set. In TCRdb, the multiplex PCR reads were re-called with MiXCR into one record per CDR3 protein. The sample lists about 600,000 distinct CDR3 sequences, approximately 16% occurring once. Sample: blood. All receptors come from a woman aged 40 to 55 with Graves' ophthalmopathy.

This clonotype was counted many times. The V call is TRBV6-6, the J call TRBJ1-1; D perhaps matches TRBD1 (5 bases). This CDR3 contains 15 residues. The germline V gene encodes CDR1 MNHNY and CDR2 SVGAGI (reference sequence). The V and J ends lost 0 bases and 4 bases respectively, with 12 bases between them. CDR3 bases: TGTGCCAGCAGTTACTCAAGGGGCGCGTTCACTGAAGCTTTCTTT. It codes for CASSYSRGAFTEAFF.

This clonotype has just a few counts. This rearrangement joins TRBV5-1 to TRBJ2-2; D is uncertain. Per germline, CDR1 SGHRS and CDR2 YFSETQ. The CDR3 runs 15 residues. V was clipped by 6 bases and J by 2 bases, with 14 bases between them. The CDR3 reads CASTYSPINTGELFF. CDR3 sequence (DNA): TGCGCCAGCACGTACTCCCCGATCAACACCGGGGAGCTGTTTTTT. The whole variable domain, filled in from reference TRBV5-1 and TRBJ2-2, reads KAGVTQTPRYLIKTRGQQVTLSCSPISGHRSVSWYQQTPGQGLQFLFEYFSETQRNKGNFPGRFSGRQFSNSRSEMNVSTLELGDSALYLCASTYSPINTGELFFGEGSRLTVL.

V and J are TRBV20-1 and TRBJ2-3, with TRBD1 identical over 10 bases. V shed 7 bases, J shed 4 bases, and the junction held 11 bases outside the gene matches. Per the germline V gene, CDR1 is DFQATT and CDR2 is SNEGSKA (reference sequence). The CDR3 length is 15 residues. CDR3 region: CSVPPGQGNADTQYF. The CDR3 bases are TGCAGTGTACCTCCGGGACAGGGGAACGCAGATACGCAGTATTTT.

This clonotype came up many times. The chain couples TRBV12-3 or TRBV12-4 to TRBJ1-5; perhaps TRBD1 as D (5 bases). Trimming pared 7 bases from V and 0 bases from J, leaving 13 bases between. CDR3 length: 15 amino acids. The DNA of the CDR3 is TGTGCCAGCACCCGGGACGGCAATAGCAATCAGCCCCAGCATTTT. Encoded protein: CASTRDGNSNQPQHF.

This clonotype was seen more than once but under ten times. CDR3 DNA: TGTGCCAGCAGATCCGGGACAGGGGGTTATAATTCACCCCTCCACTTT. It codes for CASRSGTGGYNSPLHF. The chain joins TRBV11-2 to TRBJ1-6; the match to TRBD1 covers 11 bases. This CDR3 is 16 amino acids long. Germline V CDR1 and CDR2: SGHAT, FQNNGV. J was trimmed by 4 bases and V by 6 bases; bases with no gene match: 5. Full variable domain (rest looked up from reference TRBV11-2 and TRBJ1-6): EAGVAQSPRYKIIEKRQSVAFWCNPISGHATLYWYQQILGQGPKLLIQFQNNGVVDDSQLPKDRFSAERLKGVDSTLKIQPAKLEDSAVYLCASRSGTGGYNSPLHFGNGTRLTVT.

About this clonotype itself: One base away lies a much larger clone, so this may be a sequencing read error. The chain has TRBV27 and TRBJ2-3; tentative D call: TRBD1 (6 bases). This CDR3 has 15 amino acids. Trimming removed 11 bases at V and 2 bases at J, with 20 bases between. Germline V gives CDR1 MNHEY, CDR2 SMNVEV (reference sequence). CDR3 residues: CAGIPSPGHTDTQYF. The DNA for the CDR3 is TGTGCCGGCATTCCCTCGCCGGGACACACAGATACGCAGTATTTT.

Comment on this clonotype: This may be a read error, as it is one base from a much larger clone. The CDR3 is CSASPHLQPYEQHF. In DNA form, the CDR3 reads TGCAGCGCTAGCCCACATCTTCAGCCCTACGAGCAGCACTTC. The chain recombines TRBV20-1 with TRBJ2-7; D is perhaps TRBD2 (5 bases). CDR3 length equals 14 residues. From germline, CDR1 is DFQATT and CDR2 SNEGSKA (reference sequence).

This clonotype turned up a few times. This chain joins TRBV6-1 and TRBJ2-7, with TRBD1 matching 9 bases. This CDR3 has 14 residues. Unmatched junction bases numbered 9, after V lost 10 bases and J lost 2 bases. Germline V gene sequence: CDR1 MNHNS, CDR2 SASEGT. As DNA, the CDR3 is TGTGCCACTCGCGGGACAGGGCGAACCTACGAGCAGTACTTC. Translation gives CATRGTGRTYEQYF.

This clonotype was found many times. DNA of the CDR3: TGTGCCAGCTCACCGTACGACGGAAACACCATATATTTT. This encodes CASSPYDGNTIYF. This chain connects TRBV18 to TRBJ1-3; the D is unclear. Trimming removed 3 bases from V and 4 bases from J, with 7 bases in between. Germline CDR1 is KGHSH and CDR2 is LQKENI. This CDR3 region has 13 residues.

This chain connects TRBV20-1 to TRBJ2-3; the match to TRBD2 covers 13 bases. From germline, CDR1 is DFQATT and CDR2 SNEGSKA (reference sequence). There are 15 residues in the CDR3. Trimming at V came to 6 bases and at J to 5 bases, leaving 8 bases not matched to a gene. The CDR3 here is CSADRTSGRGDTQYF. CDR3 nucleotide sequence: TGCAGTGCGGACCGGACTAGCGGGAGAGGAGATACGCAGTATTTT.

Ten or more counts support this clonotype. The chain has TRBV11-2 and TRBJ2-5, with 9 bases lining up with TRBD2. CDR3 length equals 17 residues. Germline V gives CDR1 SGHAT, CDR2 FQNNGV. Trimming cost V 3 bases and J 5 bases; bases outside gene matches: 13. For the CDR3, the DNA is TGTGCCAGCAGCTTTCAACAGACTAGCGGTGGAGAGGAGACCCAGTACTTC. It codes for CASSFQQTSGGEETQYF.

This clonotype was observed many times. The chain employs TRBV27 and TRBJ1-3, with TRBD1 identical over 7 bases. Germline V CDR1 and CDR2: MNHEY, SMNVEV (reference sequence). This CDR3 comprises 14 residues. The V segment lost 2 bases and the J segment 3 bases; nucleotides outside the gene matches: 1. The chain's CDR3 is CASSLPGGGNTIYF. In nucleotides, the CDR3 is TGTGCCAGCAGTTTACCAGGGGGTGGAAACACCATATATTTT.

In regard to this clonotype: A much larger clone is a single base away; this may be a read error. This sequence joins TRBV13 and TRBJ2-7, with unresolved D. Germline V lookup: CDR1 PRHDT, CDR2 FYEKMQ (reference sequence). Trimming took off 4 bases at V and 2 bases at J, with 12 bases between the two ends. The CDR3 spans 14 residues. The CDR3 sequence is CASSYLGETYEQYF. The CDR3 bases are TGTGCCAGCAGCTACTTGGGCGAGACCTACGAGCAGTACTTC.

The rearrangement links TRBV20-1 to TRBJ1-2; TRBD1 is a possible D gene (6 bases). Germline loops: CDR1 DFQATT, CDR2 SNEGSKA (reference sequence). The CDR3 is 11 amino acids. V dropped 6 bases and J dropped 5 bases, with 10 bases sitting between them. The CDR3 DNA reads as TGCAGTGCAGCGGACAGTTATGGCTACACCTTC. Protein sequence: CSAADSYGYTF.

Comments on this clonotype: With a much larger clone just one base away, this may be a read error. V gene TRBV12-3 or TRBV12-4 combines with J gene TRBJ2-3; 7 positions agree with TRBD1. V shed 4 bases and J 3 bases; nucleotides not matched to a gene: 7. The CDR3 sequence is 15 residues long. The CDR3 DNA reads as TGTGCCAGCAGTTCCCGGGGACAGAGGACAGATACGCAGTATTTT. Translating it yields CASSSRGQRTDTQYF.

The chain has TRBV30 and TRBJ1-4, with a possible D match to TRBD1 (6 bases). Germline V CDR1 and CDR2: GTSNPN, SVGIG (reference sequence). This CDR3 comprises 17 residues. V dropped 0 bases and J dropped 6 bases, with 20 bases sitting between them. CDR3 coding DNA: TGTGCCTGGAGTGTAGTTCGGGGGCCCCGCGGAGATGAAAAACTGTTTTTT. Translating gives CAWSVVRGPRGDEKLFF.

The V call is TRBV7-2, the J call TRBJ2-3; 7 bases are a match to TRBD2. Per germline, CDR1 SGHTA and CDR2 FQGNSA. J gave up 4 bases and V 4 bases, and 5 bases lay outside the gene matches. CDR3 length equals 14 residues. CDR3 DNA sequence: TGTGCCAGCAGCTCCCCTCGGGAGGCAGATACGCAGTATTTT. It is translated as CASSSPREADTQYF.

This chain connects TRBV5-6 to TRBJ1-4; 8 nucleotides match TRBD1. Germline V gene sequence: CDR1 SGHDT, CDR2 YYEEEE. The CDR3 length is 15 residues. V lost 7 bases to trimming and J lost 3 bases; unmatched junction nucleotides: 8. The CDR3 spells CASSPGGAANEKLFF. The CDR3 DNA sequence: TGTGCCAGCTCCCCAGGGGGCGCGGCTAATGAAAAACTGTTTTTT.

This clonotype has more than one count but fewer than ten. V is TRBV6-1 and J is TRBJ1-2; 10 positions agree with TRBD1. CDR1 is MNHNS and CDR2 is SASEGT in the germline V gene. This CDR3 spans 13 amino acids. J lost 4 bases, V lost 8 bases, and 4 bases had no gene match. CDR3 sequence reads: CASRDRGLYGYTF. Here the CDR3 DNA reads TGTGCCAGCCGGGACAGGGGTCTCTATGGCTACACCTTC.

The gene calls are TRBV2 and TRBJ2-2; D is undetermined. Trimming pared 3 bases from V and 7 bases from J, leaving 9 bases between. Germline V lookup: CDR1 SNHLY, CDR2 FYNNEI. This CDR3 has 13 residues. The DNA for the CDR3 is TGTGCCAGCAGTGACCCCTATGGCGGGGAGCTGTTTTTT. This gives the protein CASSDPYGGELFF.

This clonotype appeared many times. Since a much larger clone is just one base distant, this may be a read error. The rearrangement joins TRBV10-3 to TRBJ2-7, with 10 bases aligning to TRBD1. Germline assignment: CDR1 ENHRY and CDR2 SYGVKD. V gave up 5 bases and J gave up 2 bases; unmatched junction bases: 3. The CDR3 covers 14 residues. The CDR3 sequence is CAISPGTGAYEQYF. CDR3 sequence (DNA): TGTGCCATCAGTCCCGGGACAGGGGCCTACGAGCAGTACTTC.

The chain joins TRBV20-1 to TRBJ2-7, with no clear D. The CDR3 contains 15 residues. The germline V gene has CDR1 DFQATT and CDR2 SNEGSKA (reference sequence). V was shortened by 1 base and J by 2 bases, with 15 bases between the two germline ends. The CDR3 DNA reads as TGCAGTGCTAGAGGTTGGAGCCAGGACGCCTACGAGCAGTACTTC. It encodes CSARGWSQDAYEQYF.

There are many counts of this clonotype. V and J are TRBV27 and TRBJ1-2; D might be TRBD1 (5 bases). The CDR3 length is 14 residues. Germline V gene data show CDR1 as MNHEY and CDR2 as SMNVEV (reference sequence). Trimming pared 0 bases from V and 2 bases from J, leaving 7 bases between. The CDR3: CASSLSSGNYGYTF. The CDR3 nucleotides are TGTGCCAGCAGTTTATCGTCAGGGAACTATGGCTACACCTTC.

The CDR3 loop reads CASSPRTGGTYNEQFF. CDR3 nucleotide sequence: TGTGCCAGCAGCCCTCGAACGGGCGGTACTTACAATGAGCAGTTCTTC. V gene TRBV7-6 combines with J gene TRBJ2-1; D not certain. Between the trimmed V and J ends, which lost 5 bases and 4 bases, there was a span of 18 bases. The CDR3 is made up of 16 amino acids. From germline, CDR1 is SGHVS and CDR2 FNYEAQ.

This clonotype was seen a handful of times. The chain employs TRBV4-1 and TRBJ2-5; D may match TRBD1 or TRBD2 (5 bases each). Germline V gene data show CDR1 as MGHRA and CDR2 as YSYEKL. The CDR3 consists of 13 residues. The V gene lost 1 base and the J gene lost 4 bases, with 7 bases spanning the gap. CDR3 sequence (DNA): TGCGCCAGCAGCCAAGTCGGGGCAGAGACCCAGTACTTC. It is translated as CASSQVGAETQYF.

Ten or more counts support this clonotype. The rearrangement links TRBV28 to TRBJ2-7, with 7 bases aligning to TRBD2. Per the germline V gene, CDR1 is MDHEN and CDR2 is SYDVKM. The CDR3 totals 14 residues. The V gene end was trimmed by 5 bases and the J gene end by 0 bases; junction bases not matched to a gene: 4. This CDR3 is CASSPRGSSYEQYF. CDR3 in DNA: TGTGCCAGCAGTCCCCGCGGGAGCTCCTACGAGCAGTACTTC.

The table lists this clonotype with many counts. This chain uses TRBV6-1 with TRBJ1-3; D is undetermined. The CDR3 has 14 residues. The germline V gene encodes CDR1 MNHNS and CDR2 SASEGT. The ends were cut back, 1 base at V and 1 base at J, with 5 bases in the middle. CDR3 sequence: CASSEGGSGNTIYF. CDR3 DNA: TGTGCCAGCAGTGAAGGAGGTTCTGGAAACACCATATATTTT.

The chain joins TRBV6-2 or TRBV6-3 to TRBJ2-7; 7 bases are shared with TRBD1. After removal of 2 bases from V and 1 base from J, the junction contained 5 bases not matched to a gene. CDR1 is MNHEY, CDR2 SVGEGT, per germline. The CDR3 is made up of 15 amino acids. This CDR3 is CASSYAGTASYEQYF. CDR3 sequence (DNA): TGTGCCAGCAGTTACGCCGGGACAGCTTCCTACGAGCAGTACTTC.

V and J are TRBV27 and TRBJ2-1, with 14 bases matching TRBD2. The junction had 5 bases not matched to a gene; V was cut back by 0 bases and J by 7 bases. The germline CDR1 and CDR2 sequences are MNHEY and SMNVEV (reference sequence). The CDR3 contains 17 residues. The CDR3 nucleotides are TGTGCCAGCAGTTTATCCCGACTAGCGGGAGGGAGGAATGAGCAGTTCTTC. Translated: CASSLSRLAGGRNEQFF.